This TCR beta chain was recorded in a study of cytomegalovirus exposure and HLA in healthy donors. Study background: T cells numbering around 190 million yielded more than 95 million unique TCR beta sequences in an earlier analysis.

Study-wide points: Overall, approximately 150 TCR beta chains were annotated as cytomegalovirus-associated. Owing to their indistinguishability, certain V segments, notably TRBV6-2 and TRBV6-3, were excluded.

CDR1 MDHEN and CDR2 SYDVKM come from the germline V gene. V shed 1 base and J shed 4 bases, with 5 bases lying between them. CDR3 length: 12 amino acids. PCR primers comprised 60 Vbeta and 13 Jbeta primers. TCRdb keeps only in-frame clones here, not all; method: immunoSEQ multiplex PCR. The data contain roughly 140,000 clones, approximately 79% of them singletons. This clone has more than one count but fewer than ten. The antigen is not known. The source material was PBMCs. The clonotype was recovered from a female donor in good health and CMV-seronegative. V and J are TRBV28 and TRBJ2-7; D not resolved. The CDR3 DNA sequence: TGTGCCAGCAGTTTATCGAGGTACGAGCAGTACTTC. This gives the protein CASSLSRYEQYF.